This TCR beta chain appears in the sequencing data of a study of blood T cell repertoires in COVID-19. Across the whole study: Collection of acute and convalescent COVID-19 samples took place in the United States, Italy and Spain.

Authors' processing steps: Reference gene primer amplification yielded estimated nucleated cell counts. Clones were sequenced by immunoSEQ multiplex PCR, and TCRdb holds only the in-frame ones, with some missing. D and trimming come from the DNA, and the V and J calls and clone size come from that table. The data contain a few hundred thousand clones, roughly 90% of them seen just once; the ten biggest clones take up approximately 9.4%. The CDR3 has 14 residues. V lost 5 bases to trimming and J lost 5 bases; unmatched junction nucleotides: 3. CDR1 is LNHDA and CDR2 is SQIVND in the germline V gene (reference sequence).

The sequencing sample was made of PBMCs or T cells enriched from blood (not recorded which). The receptor's source is a woman aged 40-49 years who had recovered from COVID-19. The rearrangement uses TRBV19 and TRBJ1-2; 12 nucleotides match TRBD1. Written as DNA, the CDR3 is TGTGCCAGTAGTGGGACAGGGGGCTATTATGGCTACACCTTC. Amino acids: CASSGTGGYYGYTF.